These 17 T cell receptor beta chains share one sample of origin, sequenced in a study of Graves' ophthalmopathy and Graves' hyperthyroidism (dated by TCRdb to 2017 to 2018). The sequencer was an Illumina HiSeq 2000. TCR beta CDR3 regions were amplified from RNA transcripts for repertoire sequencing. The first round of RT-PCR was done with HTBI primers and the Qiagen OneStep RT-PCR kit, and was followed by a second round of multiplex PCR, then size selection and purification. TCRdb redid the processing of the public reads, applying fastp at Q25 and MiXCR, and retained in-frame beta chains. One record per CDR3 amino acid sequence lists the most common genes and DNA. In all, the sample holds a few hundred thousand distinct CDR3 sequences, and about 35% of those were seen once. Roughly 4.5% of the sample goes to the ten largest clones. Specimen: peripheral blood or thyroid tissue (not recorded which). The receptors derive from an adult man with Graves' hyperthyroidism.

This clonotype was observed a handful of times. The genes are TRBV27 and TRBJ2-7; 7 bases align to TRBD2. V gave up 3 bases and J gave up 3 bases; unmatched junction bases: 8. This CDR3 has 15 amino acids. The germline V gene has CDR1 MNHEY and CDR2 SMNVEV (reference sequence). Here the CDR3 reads CASSFTAGRYYEQYF. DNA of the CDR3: TGTGCCAGCAGTTTTACAGCGGGGAGATACTACGAGCAGTACTTC.

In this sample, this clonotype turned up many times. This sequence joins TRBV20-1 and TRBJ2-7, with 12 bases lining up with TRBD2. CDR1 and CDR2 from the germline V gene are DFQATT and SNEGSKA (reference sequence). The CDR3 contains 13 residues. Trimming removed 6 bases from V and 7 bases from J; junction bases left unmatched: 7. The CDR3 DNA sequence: TGCAGTGCCAGACTAGCGGGAGCTCGGGAGCAGTACTTC. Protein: CSARLAGAREQYF.

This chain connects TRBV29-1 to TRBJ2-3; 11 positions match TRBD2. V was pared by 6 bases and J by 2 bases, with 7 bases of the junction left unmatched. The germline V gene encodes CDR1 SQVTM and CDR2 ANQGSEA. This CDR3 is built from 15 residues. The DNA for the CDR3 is TGCAGCGTCAACGGACTAGCGGGTACCACAGATACGCAGTATTTT. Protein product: CSVNGLAGTTDTQYF.

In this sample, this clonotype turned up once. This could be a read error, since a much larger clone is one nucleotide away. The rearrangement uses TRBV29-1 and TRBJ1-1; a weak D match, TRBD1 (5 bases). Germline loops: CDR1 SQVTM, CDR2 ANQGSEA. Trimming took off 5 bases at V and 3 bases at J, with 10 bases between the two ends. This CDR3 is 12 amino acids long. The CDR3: CSVKGAYTEAFF. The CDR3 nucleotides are TGCAGCGTTAAAGGGGCGTACACTGAAGCTTTCTTT.

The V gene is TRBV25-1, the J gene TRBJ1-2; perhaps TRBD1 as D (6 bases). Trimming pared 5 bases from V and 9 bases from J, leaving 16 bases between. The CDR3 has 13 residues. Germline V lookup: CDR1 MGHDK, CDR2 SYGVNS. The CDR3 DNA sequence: TGTGCCAGCAGTAGGGGACGGGGGCCTAGCTACACCTTC. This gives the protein CASSRGRGPSYTF.

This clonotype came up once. CDR3 amino acids: CAISESGYNSGANVLTF. The DNA of the CDR3 is TGTGCCATCAGTGAATCCGGCTATAACTCTGGGGCCAACGTCCTGACTTTC. The chain carries TRBV10-3 and TRBJ2-6, with D unresolved. V lost 3 bases to trimming and J lost 0 bases, with 12 bases between them. Germline CDR1 ENHRY, CDR2 SYGVKD. The CDR3 length is 17 residues.

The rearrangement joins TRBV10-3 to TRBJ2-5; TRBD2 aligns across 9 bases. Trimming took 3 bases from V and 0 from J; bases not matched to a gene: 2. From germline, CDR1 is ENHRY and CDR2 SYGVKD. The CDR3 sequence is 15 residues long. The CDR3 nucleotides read TGTGCCATCAGTGATAGCGGGGGTTACCAAGAGACCCAGTACTTC. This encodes CAISDSGGYQETQYF.

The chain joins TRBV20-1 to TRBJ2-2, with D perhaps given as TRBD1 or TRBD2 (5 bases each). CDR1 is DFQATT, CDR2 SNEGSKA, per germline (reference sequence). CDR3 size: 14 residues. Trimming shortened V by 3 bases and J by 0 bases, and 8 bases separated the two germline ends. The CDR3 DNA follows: TGCAGTGCTAGCCAGGGACCGAACACCGGGGAGCTGTTTTTT. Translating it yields CSASQGPNTGELFF.

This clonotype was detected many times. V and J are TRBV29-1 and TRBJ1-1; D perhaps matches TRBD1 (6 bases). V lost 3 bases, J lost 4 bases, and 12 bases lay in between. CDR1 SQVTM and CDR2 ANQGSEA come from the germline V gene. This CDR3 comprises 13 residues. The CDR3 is CSVDGQGPTEAFF. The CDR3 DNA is TGCAGCGTTGATGGTCAGGGGCCCACTGAAGCTTTCTTT.

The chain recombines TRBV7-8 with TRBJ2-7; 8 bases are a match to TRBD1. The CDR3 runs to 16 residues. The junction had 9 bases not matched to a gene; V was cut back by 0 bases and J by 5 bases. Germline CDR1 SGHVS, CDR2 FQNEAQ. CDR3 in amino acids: CASSLAVRGRGHEQYF. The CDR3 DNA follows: TGTGCCAGCAGCTTAGCGGTCAGGGGGCGCGGCCACGAGCAGTACTTC.

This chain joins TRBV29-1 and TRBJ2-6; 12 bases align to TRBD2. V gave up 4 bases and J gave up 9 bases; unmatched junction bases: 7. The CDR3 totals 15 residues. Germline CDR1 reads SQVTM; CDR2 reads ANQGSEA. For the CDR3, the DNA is TGCAGCGTTGGGTCTAGCGGGAGGGTGATCAACGTCCTGACTTTC. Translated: CSVGSSGRVINVLTF.

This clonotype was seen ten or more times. The DNA for the CDR3 is TGTGCCAGCAGCTTAGCGGGACTTCAAGAGACCCAGTACTTC. Protein sequence: CASSLAGLQETQYF. This chain links TRBV7-2 with TRBJ2-5; a possible D gene is TRBD2 (6 bases). The CDR3 is 14 amino acids. Germline V gene sequence: CDR1 SGHTA, CDR2 FQGNSA. V lost 0 bases and J 2 bases, leaving 7 bases between the germline ends.

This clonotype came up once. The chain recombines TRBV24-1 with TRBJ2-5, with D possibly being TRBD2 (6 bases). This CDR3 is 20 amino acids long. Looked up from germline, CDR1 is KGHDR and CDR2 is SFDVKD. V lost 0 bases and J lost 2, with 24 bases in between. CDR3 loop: CATSDLGLAGVGGEQETQYF. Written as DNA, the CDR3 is TGTGCCACCAGTGATTTGGGGCTAGCCGGAGTTGGCGGGGAGCAAGAGACCCAGTACTTC.

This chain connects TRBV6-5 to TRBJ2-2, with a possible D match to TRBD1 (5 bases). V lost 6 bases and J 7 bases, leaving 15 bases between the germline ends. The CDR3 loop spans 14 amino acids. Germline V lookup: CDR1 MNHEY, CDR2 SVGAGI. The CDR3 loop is CASRRPSGYGELFF. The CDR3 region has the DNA TGTGCCAGCAGGAGACCCTCAGGGTACGGGGAGCTGTTTTTT.

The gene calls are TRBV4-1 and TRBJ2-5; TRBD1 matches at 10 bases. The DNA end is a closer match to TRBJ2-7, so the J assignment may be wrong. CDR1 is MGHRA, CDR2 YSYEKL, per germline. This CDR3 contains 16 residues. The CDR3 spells CASSQEGGTGVNEQYF. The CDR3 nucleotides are TGCGCCAGCAGCCAAGAAGGCGGGACAGGGGTAAACGAGCAGTACTTC.

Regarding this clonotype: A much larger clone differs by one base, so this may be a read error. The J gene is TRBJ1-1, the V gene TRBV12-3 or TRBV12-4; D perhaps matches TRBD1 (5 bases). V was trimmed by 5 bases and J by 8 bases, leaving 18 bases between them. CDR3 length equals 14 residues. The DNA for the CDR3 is TGTGCCAGCAGTACCCAGGGAATGACGACGGAAGCTTTCTTT. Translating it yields CASSTQGMTTEAFF.

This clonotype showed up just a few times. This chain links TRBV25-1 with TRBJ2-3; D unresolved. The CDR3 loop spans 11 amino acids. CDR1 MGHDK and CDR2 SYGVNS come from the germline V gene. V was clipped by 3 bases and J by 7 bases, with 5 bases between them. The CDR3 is CASSDGYTQYF. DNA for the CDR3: TGTGCCAGCAGTGATGGGTATACGCAGTATTTT.